This T cell receptor (beta chain) was recovered during a study of blood T cell repertoires in COVID-19. Study-wide context: Some COVID-19 samples were acute and others convalescent; all came from the United States, Italy and Spain.

Authors' processing steps: Cell counts per sample came from amplifying reference gene primers. Using immunoSEQ multiplex PCR, the repertoire was profiled, and TCRdb retains in-frame clones only, with some absent. The DNA gave D and trimming, while V, J and clone size come from that table. In the table there are 150,000 to 200,000 clones, more than 70% of which are singletons. The CDR3 is 15 residues long. The clonotype was recovered from a human donor in a cohort sampled during active COVID-19. Sequences were obtained from peripheral blood. This chain uses TRBV21-1 with TRBJ1-5; the D segment call TRBD1 is taken from the table without a DNA check. TRBV21-1 is shown as a pseudogene. CDR3: CASSPGTGQDQPQHF. DNA for the CDR3: TGTGCCAGCAGCCCTGGGACAGGGCAAGATCAGCCCCAGCATTTT.